This note documents a single T cell receptor beta chain sequence. Its antigen target is currently unknown. No much larger clone exists at a distance of one base, and base qualities are not known. TCR CDR3 regions were amplified from genomic DNA by multiplex PCR using the deep immunoSEQ assay. Genomic DNA extracted from each cell subset was distributed evenly over all wells of several immunoSEQ 96-well plates, and each plate served as one replicate. Each replicate PCR for sorted subsets received approximately 220 ng genomic DNA, equal to 30,000 or so T cell genomes. The purified libraries were quantified using a Qubit 3.0 fluorometer, sized with a Bioanalyzer 2100, and then quantified again using the KAPA Library Quantification kit. Every immunoSEQ 96-well plate was sequenced on a separate single-read 150-cycle Illumina NextSeq 550 flow cell. As for the authors' bioinformatics: Because only junctional sequences without quality scores were contained in the immunoSEQ output, filtering matching that applied to full-length reads could not be performed. To assign V/J genes and CDR3, sequences were annotated using PyIR, a Python wrapper for IgBLAST v1.9, with IMGT germline references. Reads with weak V/J assignments (E-value above 1e-6), missing CDR3, stop codons, out-of-frame junctions, or ambiguous translated residues were removed. A V3J clonotype was defined by an identical inferred V gene, J gene, and CDR3 amino acid sequence. The percentage overlap between two repertoires was calculated by dividing the number of shared unique clonotypes by the size of the smaller repertoire. Three approaches were used to assess repertoire richness: RTK rarefaction, the Chao1 estimator, and Recon v2.1 estimates of unobserved clonotypes. Generation probabilities for all TCRbeta clonotypes obtained by the gDNA method from four donors were computed using OLGA. TCRdb limited this immuneACCESS table to in-frame rearrangements with V and J called. A share of clones is missing; checked studies link under half to unresolved V genes, and the rest is unexplained. V and J calls plus clone size are reproduced from that table; the DNA served to infer D and trimming. The sample contains about 1.4 million clones, roughly 96% of them found a single time. In total, the top ten clones hold approximately 1.1% of the sample.

These data originate in a study of shared clonotypes between healthy human individuals (dated by TCRdb to about 2020). For context, the study as a whole: A few men and two women, aged 18 to 49 years, made up the cohort. Between about 0.9 and 10 billion PBMCs per donor were obtained by leukapheresis. For each donor, CD4 naive and CD4 memory were each given three plates, CD8 naive was given two plates, and CD8 memory was given one plate. Different laboratories and diverse techniques were used to prepare libraries and sequence TCR repertoires, to increase sequencing depth and limit assay-specific biases. To estimate repertoire size and how much clonotypes are shared between individuals, the study performed deep sequencing of blood TCR repertoires from 4 to 6 healthy adults.

Donors were healthy HIV-negative adults with no recently reported acute infections or vaccinations. Only Caucasian adults living in Nashville, Tennessee, USA were represented among the donors. CD4+ T cells were enriched by magnetic negative selection, after which naive cells were positively selected on CD45RA and the negative fraction was taken as the memory subset. After blood collection by leukapheresis, PBMCs were isolated using Ficoll-Histopaque density gradient centrifugation and then cryopreserved in the vapor phase of liquid nitrogen. Analytical flow cytometry was used to check the purity and quantity of every magnetically sorted T cell population. Genomic DNA was isolated from every sorted fraction and measured by UV absorbance on a Nanodrop 2000c. Overall study outcomes, separate from this receptor: Pairwise subsampling indicated that sequencing depth was expected to affect the degree of clonotype sharing among donors. Sampling was restricted to blood, and TCR repertoires in tissues likely differ from the TCR repertoires found in blood. Sharing across a few donors was observed for about 4.8% of naive CD4, 3% to 3.5% of naive CD8, 2% to 2.5% of memory CD4, and around 0.4% of memory CD8 clonotypes. Because the study included only a small number of donors, the genetic and exposure-history diversity represented was limited. Higher generation probabilities were observed for clonotypes shared by all four sorted-subset donors than for non-shared clonotypes. Even with the large sequencing depth, rarefaction of the sorted-subset datasets indicated that sequencing was incomplete. Larger estimated clonotype richness was generally found for naive subsets than for memory subsets.

The cysteine opens and the phenylalanine closes a CDR3 of 15 amino acids. The retained sequence is limited to the CDR3, 45 bases, with the frame set at the first base. Here V drops 7 bases and J drops 8 bases, and the junction holds 8 bases not matched to any gene. Based on the germline V gene, the CDR1 and CDR2 sequences are WSHSY and SAAADI. The rearranged segments are TRBV10-2 and TRBJ2-1; a stretch of 13 junction bases matches TRBD2. The origin of this receptor is a man aged 25 to 40 in good health. Sequencing was performed on naive CD4+ T cells sorted from blood. The cell subset or site label, as the study defines it: CD45RA+ positively selected. The nucleotide sequence is given as TGCGCCAGCATCGGGACTAGCGGGACCCAGCATGAGCAGTTCTTC. Translated, it reads CASIGTSGTQHEQFF.